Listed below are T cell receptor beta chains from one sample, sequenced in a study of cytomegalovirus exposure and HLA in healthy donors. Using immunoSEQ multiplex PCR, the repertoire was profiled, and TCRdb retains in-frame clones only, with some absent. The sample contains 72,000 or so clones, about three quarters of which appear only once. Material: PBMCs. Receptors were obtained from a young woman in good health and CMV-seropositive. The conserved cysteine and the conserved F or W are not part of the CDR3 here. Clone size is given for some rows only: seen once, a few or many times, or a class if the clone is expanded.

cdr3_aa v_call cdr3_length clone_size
ASSVEAVLGDTQY TRBV9 13 -
ASRRTAGTYGYP TRBV28 12 -
ASSFRQGGTSYEQY TRBV27 14 few
ASSSQALGALRNTIY TRBV28 15 -
AISVETSGRVNEQF TRBV10-3 14 -
ASSSGLANEQY TRBV27 11 -
ASSLGTGVHGELF TRBV11-2 13 -
ASSYLAGYKETQY TRBV27 13 -
ASSLDLGRDTEAF TRBV5-6 13 -
ASSPDSLAEAF TRBV5-1 11 -
ASSETGTTGEQF TRBV6-4 12 -
ASSPQGAYEQY TRBV13 11 -
ASSETGGRQETQY TRBV19 13 -
ASSESGQGNQPQH TRBV10-2 13 few
AWSTGSDTQY TRBV30 10 -
ASSLSRDRGHEQY TRBV27 13 -
SVEDPGQSYEQY TRBV29-1 12 once
ASSLSVASGSTDTQY TRBV7-6 15 -
ASSSPREAF TRBV28 9 -
ASSSMGGHTEAF TRBV5-1 12 -
ASSLGSGRHNEQF TRBV13 13 -
ASSFEATNEQY TRBV5-4 11 -
ASSYVSGSPYEQY TRBV6-1 13 -
ASSQPEETQY TRBV5-4 10 -
ASDRDRAYEQY TRBV6-1 11 -
ASRLGTGGPAEAF TRBV28 13 -
ASSFGLLNEQF TRBV13 11 -
AWSTLWDRYEQY TRBV30 12 -
ASSQDRSLSGVKLF TRBV4-2 14 -
ASSLIQGASNQPQH TRBV28 14 -
ASSAPWDRGDTEAF TRBV5-4 14 -
ASTQSGLVTQY TRBV2 11 -
ASSLGTSGSRYNEQF TRBV5-4 15 -
ASSFISFGYT TRBV28 10 -
ASSYSAFLTYEQY TRBV6-5 13 -
ASSRTEQPTGEQY TRBV4-3 13 -
ASSKTGTGLYNEQF TRBV7-9 14 -
ASRQGSNSPLH TRBV6-1 11 -
ASSQLFNYGYT TRBV4-3 11 -
AIGEGSVYGYT TRBV10-3 11 -
ASSLGGLGSFQADTQY TRBV13 16 -
ASSWGLAGPTDTQY TRBV13 14 -
ASSLGQGTYNEQF TRBV9 13 -